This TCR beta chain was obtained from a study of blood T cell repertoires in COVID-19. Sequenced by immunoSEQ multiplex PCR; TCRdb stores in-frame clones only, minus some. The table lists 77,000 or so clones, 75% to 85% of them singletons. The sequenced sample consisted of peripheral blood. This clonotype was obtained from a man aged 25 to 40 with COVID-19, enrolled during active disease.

The CDR3 DNA reads TGTGCCAGCTCGCCATCGAAGGCAGGGGGCGGGCAGCCCCAGCATTTT. It encodes CASSPSKAGGGQPQHF. The chain couples TRBV18 to TRBJ1-5, with 8 bases lining up with TRBD1. Losses at the gene ends were 6 bases for V and 7 bases for J; bases not matched to a gene: 14. Germline-derived CDR1 and CDR2 are KGHSH and LQKENI. This CDR3 spans 16 amino acids.